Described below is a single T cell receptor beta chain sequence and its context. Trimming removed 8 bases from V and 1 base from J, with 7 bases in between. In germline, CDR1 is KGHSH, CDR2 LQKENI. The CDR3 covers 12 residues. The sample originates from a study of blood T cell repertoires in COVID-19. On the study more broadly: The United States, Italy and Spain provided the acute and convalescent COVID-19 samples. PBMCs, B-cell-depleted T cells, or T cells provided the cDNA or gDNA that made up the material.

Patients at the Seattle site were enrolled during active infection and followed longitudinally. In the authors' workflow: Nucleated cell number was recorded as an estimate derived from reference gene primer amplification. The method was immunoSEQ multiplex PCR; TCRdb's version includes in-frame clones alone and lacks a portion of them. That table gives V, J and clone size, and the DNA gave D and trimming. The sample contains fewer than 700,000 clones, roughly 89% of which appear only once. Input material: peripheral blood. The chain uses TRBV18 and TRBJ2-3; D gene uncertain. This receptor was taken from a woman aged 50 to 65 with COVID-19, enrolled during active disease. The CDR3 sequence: CASNFGTDTQYF. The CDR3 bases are TGTGCCAGCAACTTCGGCACAGATACGCAGTATTTT.